These 10 T cell receptor beta chains were all obtained from the same sample, sequenced in a study of Ad26.COV2.S vaccination and SARS-CoV-2 variants. Clones were read by immunoSEQ multiplex PCR, and TCRdb kept only the in-frame ones, dropping some. This sample carries roughly 400,000 clones, about nine tenths of them seen once, and the ten largest clones take 1.5% to 2%. Treatment specified: about 20 received Ad26.COV2.S at low or high dose, single or two shots; about five received placebo; per-sample allocation not given. After the first vaccine or placebo injection, samples were drawn on day 63. The sequencing used peripheral blood, collected in a trial of Ad26.COV2.S vaccine versus placebo. These receptors originate from a person between 18 and 59 years old who received the Ad26.COV2.S COVID-19 vaccine or a placebo.

This rearrangement joins TRBV7-8 to TRBJ1-6; no definite D call. Germline CDR1 and CDR2: SGHVS and FQNEAQ. CDR3 length: 16 amino acids. Trimming took 1 base from V and 9 from J, leaving 16 bases between them. The CDR3 coding sequence is TGTGCCAGCAGCTTAGGCCCCGGGCTCCTAGGTTCACCCCTCCACTTT. It is translated as CASSLGPGLLGSPLHF.

V usage is TRBV10-3 and J usage is TRBJ1-5, with D unresolved. The V and J ends lost 5 bases and 4 bases respectively, with 9 bases between them. The CDR3 is 13 residues long. CDR1 ENHRY and CDR2 SYGVKD come from the germline V gene. Written as DNA, the CDR3 is TGTGCCATCAGTCCGGACTTAAATCAGCCCCAGCATTTT. The encoded protein is CAISPDLNQPQHF.

CDR3 amino acids: CASRGTGPNQPQHF. The CDR3 DNA follows: TGTGCCAGCAGGGGGACAGGGCCGAATCAGCCCCAGCATTTT. This sequence joins TRBV2 and TRBJ1-5; the match to TRBD1 covers 9 bases. Losses at the gene ends were 6 bases for V and 4 bases for J; bases not matched to a gene: 4. In germline, CDR1 is SNHLY, CDR2 FYNNEI. This CDR3 contains 14 residues. The variable domain in full, with the rest retrieved from reference TRBV2 and TRBJ1-5, is EPEVTQTPSHQVTQMGQEVILRCVPISNHLYFYWYRQILGQKVEFLVSFYNNEISEKSEIFDDQFSVERPDGSNFTLKIRSTKLEDSAMYFCASRGTGPNQPQHFGDGTRLSIL.

V and J are TRBV11-2 and TRBJ2-1; unclear D gene. The CDR3 covers 12 residues. V lost 5 bases and J lost 1, with 3 bases in between. From germline, CDR1 is SGHAT and CDR2 FQNNGV. Here the CDR3 reads CASSLSYNEQFF. In DNA form, the CDR3 reads TGTGCCAGCAGCCTATCCTACAATGAGCAGTTCTTC. The whole variable domain, filled in from reference TRBV11-2 and TRBJ2-1, reads EAGVAQSPRYKIIEKRQSVAFWCNPISGHATLYWYQQILGQGPKLLIQFQNNGVVDDSQLPKDRFSAERLKGVDSTLKIQPAKLEDSAVYLCASSLSYNEQFFGPGTRLTVL.

The genes are TRBV7-9 and TRBJ2-2; 8 bases are a match to TRBD1. The CDR3 sequence is 15 residues long. CDR1 and CDR2 (germline): SEHNR, FQNEAQ (reference sequence). With 5 bases clipped from V and 6 bases from J, the junction kept 8 bases outside the gene matches. Written as DNA, the CDR3 is TGTGCCAGCAGCGTAGACAGGGGATGGGCCGGGGAGCTGTTTTTT. Protein: CASSVDRGWAGELFF. Variable domain in full (rest from reference TRBV7-9 and TRBJ2-2): DTGVSQNPRHKITKRGQNVTFRCDPISEHNRLYWYRQTLGQGPEFLTYFQNEAQLEKSRLLSDRFSAERPKGSFSTLEIQRTEQGDSAMYLCASSVDRGWAGELFFGEGSRLTVL.

CDR3 bases: TGTGCCAGTAGGGGGACAGGGTATACTGAAGCTTTCTTT. Protein product: CASRGTGYTEAFF. The rearrangement links TRBV19 to TRBJ1-1, with TRBD1 matching 9 bases. The V gene's germline CDR1 is LNHDA and CDR2 SQIVND (reference sequence). This CDR3 has 13 residues. V lost 6 bases and J lost 5; bases outside the gene matches: 4. The complete variable domain, with remaining parts taken from reference TRBV19 and TRBJ1-1, reads DGGITQSPKYLFRKEGQNVTLSCEQNLNHDAMYWYRQDPGQGLRLIYYSQIVNDFQKGDIAEGYSVSREKKESFPLTVTSAQKNPTAFYLCASRGTGYTEAFFGQGTRLTVV.

This clone is a singleton in its sample. V and J are TRBV7-8 and TRBJ1-4; TRBD1 is a possible D gene (6 bases). The germline V gene has CDR1 SGHVS and CDR2 FQNEAQ. Trimming took 6 bases from V and 3 from J, leaving 14 bases between them. The length of the CDR3 is 15 residues. Here the CDR3 reads CASRYTGSANEKLFF. For the CDR3, the DNA is TGTGCCAGCAGGTACACAGGGTCCGCTAATGAAAAACTGTTTTTT.

The genes are TRBV28 and TRBJ2-7; 10 bases fit TRBD1. The CDR3 has 18 amino acids. CDR1 MDHEN and CDR2 SYDVKM come from the germline V gene. V lost 2 bases and J lost 1; bases outside the gene matches: 11. CDR3 loop: CASSLRGRGQGGSYEQYF. For the CDR3, the DNA is TGTGCCAGCAGTTTAAGAGGCCGTGGACAGGGGGGATCCTACGAGCAGTACTTC.

The V gene is TRBV9, the J gene TRBJ2-5, with TRBD1 matching over 8 bases. Germline V gene sequence: CDR1 SGDLS, CDR2 YYNGEE. J was trimmed by 4 bases and V by 3 bases; bases with no gene match: 2. The CDR3 consists of 13 residues. In DNA form, the CDR3 reads TGTGCCAGCAGCGCGGACAGGGTAGAGACCCAGTACTTC. This codes for CASSADRVETQYF.

V usage is TRBV3-1 (or the pseudogene TRBV3-2) and J usage is TRBJ2-1; D gene uncertain. Trimming shortened V by 0 bases and J by 0 bases, and 15 bases separated the two germline ends. The CDR3 contains 18 residues. The germline V gene encodes CDR1 LGHDT and CDR2 YNNKEL (reference sequence). DNA for the CDR3: TGTGCCAGCAGCCAAGATCTGGGTAGATTAAGCTCCTACAATGAGCAGTTCTTC. Translating it yields CASSQDLGRLSSYNEQFF.